This is a list of T cell receptor beta chains from one sample in a study of T cells after somatic rescue of genetic block. Here immunoSEQ multiplex PCR was the method, and the copy in TCRdb shows in-frame clones only, minus some. The data contain about 14,000 clones, roughly 70% of them seen just once; the ten biggest clones take up about 20%. Input material: peripheral blood mononuclear cells (PBMCs). Receptors were obtained from a boy aged 10-17 years. The CDR3 runs from the conserved cysteine through the conserved F or W. The order of the fields is CDR3 length, clone size, J gene, D gene, V gene, CDR3 DNA, CDR3 protein. The D gene is left open where the match is weak. Rows may omit the clone size; those that give it use once, few, many or a size class.

len: 15
abundance: .
j_gene: TRBJ2-7
d_gene: TRBD1
v_gene: TRBV18
CDR3nt: TGTGCCAGCTCACAGTACGACAGGGGGAAAAGCGAGCAGTACTTC
CDR3aa: CASSQYDRGKSEQYF

len: 17
abundance: .
j_gene: TRBJ1-1
d_gene: TRBD1
v_gene: TRBV11-2
CDR3nt: TGTGCCAGCAGCTCAAACCGACAGGGATCTATGAACACTGAAGCTTTCTTT
CDR3aa: CASSSNRQGSMNTEAFF

len: 16
abundance: .
j_gene: TRBJ2-3
d_gene: .
v_gene: TRBV7-8
CDR3nt: TGTGCCAGCAGCTTACAGATCGAGAGGCCCACAGATACGCAGTATTTT
CDR3aa: CASSLQIERPTDTQYF

len: 14
abundance: .
j_gene: TRBJ2-1
d_gene: .
v_gene: TRBV7-3
CDR3nt: TGTGCCAGCAGCTTACCAGGACGGATGAATGAGCAGTTCTTC
CDR3aa: CASSLPGRMNEQFF

len: 13
abundance: few
j_gene: TRBJ2-1
d_gene: .
v_gene: TRBV6-6
CDR3nt: TGTGCCAGCAGTTACGAATTGCAGGGAGAGCAGTTCTTC
CDR3aa: CASSYELQGEQFF

len: 16
abundance: medium-sized
j_gene: TRBJ1-4
d_gene: .
v_gene: TRBV6-5
CDR3nt: TGTGCCAGCAGTTATGGCCGGGGCAAAGGGAGTGAAAAACTGTTTTTT
CDR3aa: CASSYGRGKGSEKLFF

len: 15
abundance: .
j_gene: TRBJ2-1
d_gene: .
v_gene: TRBV11-2
CDR3nt: TGTGCCAGCAGCTTAAGGGGGGAGGGTAACAATGAGCAGTTCTTC
CDR3aa: CASSLRGEGNNEQFF

len: 15
abundance: .
j_gene: TRBJ2-3
d_gene: .
v_gene: TRBV25-1
CDR3nt: TGTGCCAGCAGGCAGGCAGCGCTCGGCACAGATACGCAGTATTTT
CDR3aa: CASRQAALGTDTQYF

len: 15
abundance: .
j_gene: TRBJ2-7
d_gene: .
v_gene: TRBV7-9
CDR3nt: TGTGCCAGCAGTCCCGGGACACCGGACTCCTACGAGCAGTACTTC
CDR3aa: CASSPGTPDSYEQYF

len: 15
abundance: few
j_gene: TRBJ2-7
d_gene: TRBD1
v_gene: TRBV5-1
CDR3nt: TGCGCCAGCAGCTTGGCCGGACAGGGAAACTACGAGCAGTACTTC
CDR3aa: CASSLAGQGNYEQYF

len: 17
abundance: once
j_gene: TRBJ1-6
d_gene: TRBD1
v_gene: TRBV4-1
CDR3nt: TGCGCCAGCAGCCAAGAGGTGGGGACAGGGGGGCATTCACCCCTCCACTTT
CDR3aa: CASSQEVGTGGHSPLHF

len: 17
abundance: .
j_gene: TRBJ2-3
d_gene: TRBD2
v_gene: TRBV5-4
CDR3nt: TGTGCCAGCAACCTGGGGACTAGCGGGGGGGTCTCAGATACGCAGTATTTT
CDR3aa: CASNLGTSGGVSDTQYF

len: 14
abundance: once
j_gene: TRBJ2-7
d_gene: .
v_gene: TRBV27
CDR3nt: TGTGCCAGCAGTTTTTCGGGACAACTCTACGAGCAGTACTTC
CDR3aa: CASSFSGQLYEQYF

len: 15
abundance: .
j_gene: TRBJ1-5
d_gene: .
v_gene: TRBV6-5
CDR3nt: TGTGCCAGCAGTGTGACTTCGGACAGCAATCAGCCCCAGCATTTT
CDR3aa: CASSVTSDSNQPQHF

len: 14
abundance: once
j_gene: TRBJ2-1
d_gene: TRBD2
v_gene: TRBV7-3
CDR3nt: TGTGCCAGCAGCTTCGGGACTAGCGCCAATGAGCAGTTCTTC
CDR3aa: CASSFGTSANEQFF

len: 15
abundance: few
j_gene: TRBJ1-2
d_gene: .
v_gene: TRBV18
CDR3nt: TGTGCCAGCTCACCCGACCGGGACTCGGTCTATGGCTACACCTTC
CDR3aa: CASSPDRDSVYGYTF